The next 21 T cell receptor beta chains were all read from a single sample in a study of blood T cell repertoires in COVID-19. Here immunoSEQ multiplex PCR was the method, and the copy in TCRdb shows in-frame clones only, minus some. Counted here are around 270,000 clones, approximately 89% occurring once; the ten biggest clones make up about 3.4%. The sample comprised PBMCs or T cells enriched from blood (not recorded which). The receptors shown here come from a woman in her forties who had been exposed to COVID-19.

The chain links TRBV28 to TRBJ1-2, with D uncertain. Germline assignment: CDR1 MDHEN and CDR2 SYDVKM. This CDR3 has 16 amino acids. V gave up 7 bases and J gave up 2 bases, with 20 bases separating them. The DNA of the CDR3 is TGTGCCAGCACCCAAAACCCCGGAGGGAGGAACTATGGCTACACCTTC. This gives the protein CASTQNPGGRNYGYTF.

The chain joins TRBV3-1 (or the pseudogene TRBV3-2) to TRBJ1-2, with 11 bases aligning to TRBD1. The V gene end was trimmed by 3 bases and the J gene end by 2 bases; junction bases not matched to a gene: 8. CDR1 is LGHDT and CDR2 is YNNKEL in the germline V gene (reference sequence). CDR3 size: 17 residues. The CDR3 DNA sequence: TGTGCCAGCAGCCACACCGGACAGGGGGCGCAGAACTATGGCTACACCTTC. Translation: CASSHTGQGAQNYGYTF.

The rearrangement links TRBV18 to TRBJ1-5; D gene uncertain. This CDR3 is built from 14 residues. The germline CDR1 and CDR2 sequences are KGHSH and LQKENI. V was cut by 0 bases and J by 5 bases, with 8 bases left in between. CDR3 bases: TGTGCCAGCTCACCACCCGACACCGATCAGCCCCAGCATTTT. It encodes CASSPPDTDQPQHF.

CDR3 sequence reads: CASSPLQSYEQYF. CDR3 nucleotides: TGTGCCAGCAGCCCGTTACAGAGTTACGAGCAGTACTTC. The chain employs TRBV11-2 and TRBJ2-7; D not resolved. Between the trimmed V and J ends, which lost 5 bases and 4 bases, there was a span of 12 bases. CDR3 length: 13 residues. Germline V gene lookup returns CDR1 SGHAT and CDR2 FQNNGV.

This clone appeared once. The gene calls are TRBV28 and TRBJ1-1; perhaps TRBD1 as D (6 bases). The germline V gene encodes CDR1 MDHEN and CDR2 SYDVKM. The CDR3 has 14 residues. V gave up 4 bases and J gave up 5 bases, with 14 bases separating them. CDR3 sequence reads: CASSSPGVRTEAFF. CDR3 coding DNA: TGTGCCAGCAGTTCCCCAGGGGTGAGGACTGAAGCTTTCTTT.

This clone was counted a few times. V is TRBV18 and J is TRBJ1-4; D perhaps matches TRBD1 (6 bases). V was cut by 9 bases and J by 5 bases, with 16 bases left in between. This CDR3 has 14 residues. Germline values: CDR1 KGHSH, CDR2 LQKENI. Here the CDR3 reads CASLPGETNEKLFF. CDR3 in DNA: TGTGCCAGTCTACCAGGGGAAACAAATGAAAAACTGTTTTTT. The complete variable domain, with remaining parts taken from reference TRBV18 and TRBJ1-4, reads NAGVMQNPRHLVRRRGQEARLRCSPMKGHSHVYWYRQLPEEGLKFMVYLQKENIIDESGMPKERFSAEFPKEGPSILRIQQVVRGDSAAYFCASLPGETNEKLFFGSGTQLSVL.

CDR3 sequence: CASSPTGGVKETQYF. The CDR3 bases are TGTGCCAGCAGCCCGACTGGCGGGGTCAAAGAGACCCAGTACTTC. V is TRBV5-4 and J is TRBJ2-5, with D possibly TRBD2 on 6 matching bases. Trimming pared 4 bases from V and 3 bases from J, leaving 16 bases between. The germline CDR1 and CDR2 sequences are SGHNT and YYREEE (reference sequence). The CDR3 is 15 residues long.

The chain combines TRBV29-1 with TRBJ2-3; TRBD1 matches 7 bases. Germline V gene data show CDR1 as SQVTM and CDR2 as ANQGSEA. The V gene end was trimmed by 0 bases and the J gene end by 14 bases; junction bases not matched to a gene: 8. This CDR3 has 12 amino acids. CDR3 region: CSVEDLDRERYF. The CDR3 region has the DNA TGCAGCGTTGAAGATCTTGACAGGGAAAGGTATTTT.

This rearrangement joins TRBV19 to TRBJ1-4; 8 nucleotides agree with TRBD1. Germline V gene data show CDR1 as LNHDA and CDR2 as SQIVND (reference sequence). Trimming at V came to 5 bases and at J to 0 bases, leaving 5 bases not matched to a gene. The CDR3 is made up of 16 amino acids. The CDR3: CASSGTGPSTNEKLFF. CDR3 coding DNA: TGTGCCAGTAGTGGGACAGGACCCTCAACTAATGAAAAACTGTTTTTT.

On this clone itself: One end of the junction is discordant with germline, which a read error may explain. The chain carries TRBV5-1 and TRBJ1-2, with TRBD1 matching 8 bases. The germline V gene encodes CDR1 SGHRS and CDR2 YFSETQ. The CDR3 contains 14 residues. CDR3 in amino acids: CASSLDRASYGYTF. For the CDR3, the DNA is TGTGCCAGCAGCTTGGACAGGGCCAGCTATGGCTACACCTTC.

The chain uses TRBV19 and TRBJ1-1; D is perhaps TRBD1 (5 bases). The V and J ends lost 6 bases and 6 bases respectively, with 17 bases between them. Per the germline V gene, CDR1 is LNHDA and CDR2 is SQIVND (reference sequence). The CDR3 sequence is 14 residues long. The CDR3 DNA sequence: TGTGCCAGTAGGGGGCACAAAGAATATTCTGAAGCTTTCTTT. It specifies CASRGHKEYSEAFF.

V gene TRBV6-1 combines with J gene TRBJ2-4; 10 bases agree with TRBD1. Germline V CDR1 and CDR2: MNHNS, SASEGT. V lost 3 bases, J lost 6 bases, and 8 bases stayed unmatched. The CDR3 consists of 16 residues. CDR3 DNA sequence: TGTGCCAGCAGTGACAGCCCCGGGACAGGGGTAAACATTCAGTACTTC. Its translation: CASSDSPGTGVNIQYF.

A few counts support this clone. V is TRBV28 and J is TRBJ2-6, with TRBD1 matching 8 bases. V lost 1 base to trimming and J lost 2 bases; unmatched junction nucleotides: 1. The CDR3 consists of 16 residues. Germline V gene data show CDR1 as MDHEN and CDR2 as SYDVKM. The CDR3: CASSLSTGAGANVLTF. CDR3 DNA sequence: TGTGCCAGCAGTTTATCGACAGGGGCTGGGGCCAACGTCCTGACTTTC.

The table lists this clone with a count of one. The CDR3 loop reads CAWSASITDTQYF. The DNA of the CDR3 is TGTGCCTGGAGTGCATCCATCACAGATACGCAGTATTTT. This rearrangement joins TRBV30 to TRBJ2-3; D unresolved. This CDR3 is 13 amino acids long. Trimming took 1 base from V and 2 from J, leaving 7 bases between them. Germline V gene lookup returns CDR1 GTSNPN and CDR2 SVGIG (reference sequence).

Concerning this clone itself: One end of the junction fails to match germline, which may point to a read error. V and J are TRBV5-1 and TRBJ2-5; 10 bases map to TRBD1. The germline CDR1 and CDR2 sequences are SGHRS and YFSETQ. This CDR3 contains 15 residues. The CDR3 here is CASSFGQGGQETQYF. CDR3 sequence (DNA): TGTGCCAGCAGCTTCGGACAGGGGGGGCAAGAGACCCAGTACTTC.

The chain combines TRBV7-9 with TRBJ2-2; unclear D gene. The V and J ends lost 0 bases and 5 bases respectively, with 10 bases between them. This CDR3 comprises 15 residues. Germline CDR1 is SEHNR and CDR2 is FQNEAQ (reference sequence). CDR3 residues: CASSLAEFRTGELFF. The DNA for the CDR3 is TGTGCCAGCAGCTTAGCGGAGTTTCGAACCGGGGAGCTGTTTTTT.

V usage is TRBV10-3 and J usage is TRBJ2-3, with TRBD2 identical over 7 bases. The V gene end was trimmed by 2 bases and the J gene end by 2 bases; junction bases not matched to a gene: 4. The CDR3 extends over 15 amino acids. The germline gives CDR1 ENHRY, CDR2 SYGVKD. CDR3 protein: CAISEKAGATDTQYF. CDR3 in DNA: TGTGCCATCAGTGAGAAGGCGGGAGCCACAGATACGCAGTATTTT.

The CDR3 sequence is CASSPTPANQPQHF. The CDR3 DNA reads as TGCGCCAGCAGCCCCACACCCGCCAATCAGCCCCAGCATTTT. The chain is built from TRBV5-1 and TRBJ1-5; D remains unclear. With 4 bases removed from V and 3 bases from J, the gap between germline ends came to 11 bases. CDR3 length: 14 amino acids. Germline-derived CDR1 and CDR2 are SGHRS and YFSETQ.

The V call is TRBV15, the J call TRBJ1-5; D gene ambiguous. Per germline, CDR1 LNHNV and CDR2 YYDKDF (reference sequence). Between the trimmed V and J ends, which lost 0 bases and 13 bases, there was a span of 13 bases. The CDR3 has 13 residues. This CDR3 reads CATSRDVRGVQHF. Written as DNA, the CDR3 is TGTGCCACCAGCAGAGACGTCCGGGGAGTACAGCATTTT.

The chain employs TRBV19 and TRBJ1-1; D is perhaps TRBD1 (6 bases). There are 15 residues in the CDR3. CDR1 and CDR2 from the germline V gene are LNHDA and SQIVND (reference sequence). V was trimmed by 10 bases and J by 4 bases, leaving 22 bases between them. The chain's CDR3 is CATQPRDTASTEAFF. In nucleotides, the CDR3 is TGTGCCACCCAACCCCGGGACACTGCATCCACTGAAGCTTTCTTT.

The rearrangement joins TRBV6-2 or TRBV6-3 to TRBJ2-2; a possible D gene is TRBD2 (5 bases). V lost 0 bases and J lost 5, with 16 bases in between. The CDR3 sequence is 17 residues long. Germline values: CDR1 MNHEY, CDR2 SVGEGT. CDR3 sequence (DNA): TGTGCCAGCAGTTACTCTCGGGATCGGTTTTATACCGGGGAGCTGTTTTTT. Protein: CASSYSRDRFYTGELFF.